This record concerns one T cell receptor (beta chain) sequence. Antigen unknown. Second-dose intervals near 4 or 12 weeks were combined. Only in-frame clones appear in the TCRdb table, and some are missing; sequencing was by immunoSEQ multiplex PCR. The repertoire holds 90,000 to 140,000 clones, with 89% as singletons. This sample stems from a study of T cell responses to AZD1222 COVID-19 vaccine. The study, taken as a whole, reports: When two AZD1222 doses had been given, Spike-specific TCR breadth and depth rose. A mostly white British donor set with more females was recruited, and clonal diversity was possibly underestimated. The study reported that nearly half of spike-specific TCRs target unmutated variant regions.

The V end lost 5 bases, the J end lost 1 base, and 16 bases lay between the germline ends. Per germline, CDR1 SGHTA and CDR2 FQGNSA. The CDR3 contains 16 residues. The receptor comes from an adult who received the AZD1222 COVID-19 vaccine. Sample: peripheral blood, taken 28 days after the second AZD1222 dose. The chain links TRBV7-2 to TRBJ2-3; D is undetermined. In DNA, the CDR3 is TGTGCCAGCAGCCTTGATCTCGGTGGGGGCACAGATACGCAGTATTTT. It specifies CASSLDLGGGTDTQYF.